This T cell receptor beta chain was sequenced for a study of CD8 T cells in Susac syndrome (dated by TCRdb to between 2019 and 2020). Some background on the complete study: Repertoire sequencing was used to test whether CD8+ T cell activation and differentiation in Susac syndrome was antigen driven. The study compared CD8+ T cell repertoire clonality among over 9 healthy donors, 14 Susac syndrome patients and fewer than 19 multiple sclerosis patients. The research as a whole found: The number of individuals in the TCR sequencing and HLA analysis was recognized as being relatively small.

Peripheral blood CD8+ and CD4+ T cells from healthy donors, Susac syndrome patients and multiple sclerosis patients were profiled using high-throughput TCR beta sequencing. The multiple sclerosis controls were treatment-naive patients who had stable or active relapsing-remitting disease and met the revised McDonald criteria. CD8+ TEMRA cells were enriched by FACS, while bulk CD8+ and CD4+ T cells were purified by magnetic negative isolation. Blood was collected in EDTA tubes and processed within 24 hours, with PBMCs isolated through density gradient centrifugation. PBMCs intended for TCR sequencing were frozen in liquid nitrogen and were later thawed in a 37 degrees C water bath. Purity of sorted or isolated CD4+, CD8+ and CD8+ TEMRA cells was at least 90%. RNA was extracted with the RNeasy kit and about 0.5 to 1 ug was reverse transcribed using random hexamers. The immunoSEQ multiplex PCR assay, which covers 54 Vbeta and 13 Jbeta segments, was used to amplify TCR beta CDR3 regions. To correct PCR amplification bias, a synthetic template baseline was used for both primer optimization and computational correction. As for the original processing: Reads were annotated to V, D and J genes according to IMGT and were analyzed with immunoSEQ Analyzer, with only productive sequences retained. To calculate clonality, Shannon entropy was normalized by log2 of the number of productive unique sequences and then subtracted from one. Public and private clones were assessed among the 100 most prevalent clones of each patient and control. Susac-specific clones were defined as absent from healthy and MS cohorts, about 1,000 published viral clones and other ImmuneACCESS disease sequences. TCRdb took the public reads, trimmed them with fastp at Q25, ran MiXCR for clone calling and kept in-frame beta chains. Rows matching on CDR3 protein sequence are summarized as one entry with the most common DNA and genes. These V and J calls are TCRdb output, not the study's own analysis. This sample holds around 140,000 distinct CDR3 sequences; roughly 80% were observed only once. The top ten constitute more than 0.5% of the sample.

This clonotype was seen only a few times. Its antigen is not yet known. No base quality information exists; no much larger clone differs at one position. Sequencing was done on a sample of CD8+ T cells from PBMCs. The TCR sequence derives from a human donor with multiple sclerosis.

The CDR3: CASSLAGTGGWNEQFF. At the DNA level, the sequence is TGTGCCAGCAGTTTGGCCGGGACAGGGGGTTGGAATGAGCAGTTCTTC. The rearranged chain carries TRBV7-2 and TRBJ2-1; 11 nucleotides in the junction match TRBD1. The CDR3 runs 16 amino acids, cysteine and phenylalanine included. Only CDR3 DNA remains: 48 bases, in frame from the first base. The germline V gene gives CDR1 as SGHTA and CDR2 as FQGNSA. V loses 6 bases at its end and J loses 7 bases; junction bases beyond the gene matches: 11.